One TCR beta chain is described in this entry. This sample is drawn from a study of Ad26.COV2.S vaccination and SARS-CoV-2 variants. Study-level background: As a participant in COV1001, the donor was in the Ad26.COV2.S trial arm. In the study, Ad26.COV2.S was injected intramuscularly once, or twice 56 days apart.

The assay was immunoSEQ multiplex PCR, and TCRdb's table has in-frame clones only and misses some. The sample has roughly 400,000 clones, 89% seen once; the top ten hold 1.5% to 2%. This sample's treatment: about 20 received Ad26.COV2.S at low or high dose, single or two shots; roughly 5 received placebo; per-sample allocation not given. Repertoires come from day 63 after the first vaccine or placebo injection. The CDR3 is 17 amino acids. V was pared by 2 bases and J by 1 base, with 7 bases of the junction left unmatched. CDR1 is SGHNT, CDR2 YYREEE, per germline (reference sequence). The source was peripheral blood, collected in a trial of Ad26.COV2.S vaccine versus placebo. The chain combines TRBV5-4 with TRBJ2-2; 8 bases agree with TRBD2. The TCR comes from a person between 18 and 60 years old who received the Ad26.COV2.S COVID-19 vaccine or a placebo. CDR3 DNA sequence: TGTGCCAGCAGCTTACGGATAGCGGGGCTGAACACCGGGGAGCTGTTTTTT. Translated, it gives CASSLRIAGLNTGELFF.